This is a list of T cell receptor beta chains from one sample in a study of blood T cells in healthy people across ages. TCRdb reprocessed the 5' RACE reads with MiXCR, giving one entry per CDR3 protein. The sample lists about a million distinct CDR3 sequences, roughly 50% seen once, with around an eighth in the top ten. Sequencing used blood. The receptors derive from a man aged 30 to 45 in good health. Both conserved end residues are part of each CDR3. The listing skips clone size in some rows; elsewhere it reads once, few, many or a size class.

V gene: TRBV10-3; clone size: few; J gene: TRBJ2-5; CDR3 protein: CATRIPGTADFETQYF
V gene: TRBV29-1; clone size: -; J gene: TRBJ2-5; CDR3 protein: CSGGRGWETQYF
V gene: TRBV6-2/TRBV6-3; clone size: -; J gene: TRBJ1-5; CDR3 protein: CAAAGTGTFGQPQHF
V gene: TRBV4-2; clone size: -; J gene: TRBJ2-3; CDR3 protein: CASNQPYTDTQYF
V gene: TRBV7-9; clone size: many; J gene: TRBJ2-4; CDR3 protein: CASSLDRGKNIQYF
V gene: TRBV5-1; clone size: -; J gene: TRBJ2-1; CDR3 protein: CASRVAGASYNEQFF
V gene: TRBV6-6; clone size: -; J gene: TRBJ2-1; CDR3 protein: CASSFRTGNYNEQFF
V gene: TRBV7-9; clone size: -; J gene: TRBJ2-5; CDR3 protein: CASSLRQGVGETQYF
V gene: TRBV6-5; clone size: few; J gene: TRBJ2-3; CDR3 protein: CASSRRPMGRADTQYF
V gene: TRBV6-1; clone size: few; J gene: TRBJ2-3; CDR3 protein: CASSENDLQDTQYF
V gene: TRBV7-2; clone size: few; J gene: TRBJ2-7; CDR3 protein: CASSSPGQYSYEQYF
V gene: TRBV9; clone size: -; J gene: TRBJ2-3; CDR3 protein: CASSVGLAGTMTDTQYF
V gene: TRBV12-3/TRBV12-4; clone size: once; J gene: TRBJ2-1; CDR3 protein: CASSSRTSGGARYNEQFF
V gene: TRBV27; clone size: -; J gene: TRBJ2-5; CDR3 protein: CASSLSTLAGETQYF
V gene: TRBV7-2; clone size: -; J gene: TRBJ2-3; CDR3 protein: CASSLALVGDLTDTQYF
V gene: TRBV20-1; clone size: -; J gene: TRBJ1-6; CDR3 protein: CSAEDSNRGGNSPLHF
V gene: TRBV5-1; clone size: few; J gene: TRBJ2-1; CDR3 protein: CASTSSGAYNEQFF
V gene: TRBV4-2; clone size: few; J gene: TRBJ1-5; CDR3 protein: CASSQDYSANQPQHF
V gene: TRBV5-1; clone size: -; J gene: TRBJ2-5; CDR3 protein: CASRAGTGFETQYF
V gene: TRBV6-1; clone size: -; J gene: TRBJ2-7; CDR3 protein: CASSEESGSYEQYF
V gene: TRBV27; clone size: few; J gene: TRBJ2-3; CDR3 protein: CASSPADTRFRYF
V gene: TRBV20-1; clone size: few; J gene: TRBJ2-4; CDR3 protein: CSAFLRQELKNIQYF
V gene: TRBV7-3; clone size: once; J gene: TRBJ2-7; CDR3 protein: CASSLNAGISYEQYF
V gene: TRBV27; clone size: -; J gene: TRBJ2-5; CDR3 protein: CASSPIRDSGGQEAQYF
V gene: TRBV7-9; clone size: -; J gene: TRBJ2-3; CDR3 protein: CASIGLAGGLSTDTQYF
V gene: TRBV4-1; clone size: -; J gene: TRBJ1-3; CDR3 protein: CASSPGGHSGNTIYF
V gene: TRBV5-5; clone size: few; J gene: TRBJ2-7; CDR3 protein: CASSGGITYEQYF
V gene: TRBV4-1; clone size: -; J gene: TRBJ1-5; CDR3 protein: CASSQEGAGGQPQHF
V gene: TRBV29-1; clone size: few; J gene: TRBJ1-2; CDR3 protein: CSVEAPHRTGYGYTF
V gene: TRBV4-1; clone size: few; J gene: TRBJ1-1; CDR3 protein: CASSQGQGLLSNTEAFF
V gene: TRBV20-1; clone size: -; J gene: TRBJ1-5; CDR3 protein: CSASRGDQPQHF
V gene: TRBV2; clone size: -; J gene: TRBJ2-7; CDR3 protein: CASSFVGGTSYEQYF
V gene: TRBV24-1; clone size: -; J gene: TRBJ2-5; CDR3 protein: CATSDFTAAEDETQYF
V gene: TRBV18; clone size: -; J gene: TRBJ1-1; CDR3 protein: CASSTRQGIADTEAFF
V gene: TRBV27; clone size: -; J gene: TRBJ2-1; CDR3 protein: CASSLGVRATYNEQFF
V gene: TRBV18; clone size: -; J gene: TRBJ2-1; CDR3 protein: CASSFIPLAGGPVDEQFF
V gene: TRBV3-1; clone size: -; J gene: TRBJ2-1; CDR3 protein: CASSQGYVDSSYNEQFF
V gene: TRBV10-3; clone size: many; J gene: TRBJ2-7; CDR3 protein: CAISAGTVGYEQYF
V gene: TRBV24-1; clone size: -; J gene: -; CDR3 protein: CATSEHSWTTGGKETQYF
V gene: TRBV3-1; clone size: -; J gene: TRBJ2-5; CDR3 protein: CASGGGPQETQYF
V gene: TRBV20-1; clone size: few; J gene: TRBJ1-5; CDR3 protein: CSAGRDGNQPQHF
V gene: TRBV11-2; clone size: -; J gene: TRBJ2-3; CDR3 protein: CASTNRGGGRSDTQYF
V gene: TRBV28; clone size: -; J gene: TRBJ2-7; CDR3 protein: CASSPPPGIYEQYF
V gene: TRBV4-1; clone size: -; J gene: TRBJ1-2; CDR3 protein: CASNPGDGYTF